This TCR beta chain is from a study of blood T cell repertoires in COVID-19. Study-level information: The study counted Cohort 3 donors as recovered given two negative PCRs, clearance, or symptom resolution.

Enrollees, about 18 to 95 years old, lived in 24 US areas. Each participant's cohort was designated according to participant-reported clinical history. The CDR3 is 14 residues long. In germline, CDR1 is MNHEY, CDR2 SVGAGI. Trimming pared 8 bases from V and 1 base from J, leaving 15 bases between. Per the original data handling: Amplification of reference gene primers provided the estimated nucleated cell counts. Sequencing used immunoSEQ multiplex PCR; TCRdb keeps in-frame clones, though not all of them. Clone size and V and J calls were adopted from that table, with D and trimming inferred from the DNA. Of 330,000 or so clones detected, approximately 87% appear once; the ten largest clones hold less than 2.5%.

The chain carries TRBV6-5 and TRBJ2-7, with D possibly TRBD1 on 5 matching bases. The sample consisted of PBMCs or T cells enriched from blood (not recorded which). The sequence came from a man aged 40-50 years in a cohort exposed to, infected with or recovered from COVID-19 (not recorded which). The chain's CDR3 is CASPPDTLSYEQYF. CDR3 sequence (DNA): TGTGCCAGCCCCCCGGACACCTTATCCTACGAGCAGTACTTC.